This T cell receptor (beta chain) originates from a study of post-analysis software for immune sequencing data. Across the whole study: Relapsing-remitting, secondary progressive and progressive-relapsing multiple sclerosis were all included among the disease courses. Study results and limitations: Compared against controls, patients with multiple sclerosis displayed significantly lower normalized Chao1 diversity. Comparison of patients with controls showed 4 to 6 TRBV segments more frequent in patients, TRBV5-6, TRBV5-1 and TRBV20-1 among them. Co-batched samples clustered tightly together by F measure.

Carried by the TCR beta cDNA libraries were unique molecular identifiers. It was from about 0.94 to 9.7 million T cells that about half a million cDNA molecules came. TCRdb processed the PCR reads anew with MiXCR; each CDR3 protein has one entry. The sample lists over 700,000 distinct CDR3 sequences, 30% occurring once. V lost 3 bases and J lost 2, with 8 bases in between. The CDR3 runs 13 residues. Per the germline V gene, CDR1 is SGHTA and CDR2 is FQGNSA. This clonotype was recorded a few times. What it binds is unknown. The clonotype originates from a girl under 18 with multiple sclerosis. Sequences were obtained from blood. V gene TRBV7-2 combines with J gene TRBJ2-7; TRBD2 is a possible D gene (5 bases). The DNA for the CDR3 is TGTGCCAGCAGCTTGACTAACACCTACGAGCAGTACTTC. Its protein is CASSLTNTYEQYF.